A single sample gave rise to the 18 T cell receptor beta chains below, sequenced in a study of blood T cell repertoires in COVID-19. Assay: immunoSEQ multiplex PCR; the TCRdb copy retains only in-frame clones and omits some. The sample lists 310,000 or so clones, about nine tenths seen once, with 8% to 13% in the top ten. The sequencing sample was made of PBMCs or T cells enriched from blood (not recorded which). Receptors originate from a woman aged 18-29 years who had recovered from COVID-19.

This clone was recorded only once. This chain joins TRBV6-1 and TRBJ1-2; 11 bases are a match to TRBD1. With V trimmed by 0 bases and J by 4 bases, 4 bases remained unmatched. CDR1 MNHNS and CDR2 SASEGT come from the germline V gene. The CDR3 runs 16 residues. In DNA form, the CDR3 reads TGTGCCAGCAGTGAAGCTTGGACAGGGGGCGCCTATGGCTACACCTTC. Its translation is CASSEAWTGGAYGYTF.

The V and J genes are TRBV25-1 and TRBJ2-6, with D tentatively TRBD2 (5 bases). The germline gives CDR1 MGHDK, CDR2 SYGVNS. V lost 1 base to trimming and J lost 11 bases, with 15 bases between them. The CDR3 sequence is 15 residues long. In nucleotides, the CDR3 is TGTGCCAGCAGTGAATCGGGATCGCCTCTACACGTCCTGACTTTC. It yields the protein CASSESGSPLHVLTF.

This chain joins TRBV5-1 and TRBJ2-1; 10 nucleotides match TRBD2. This CDR3 comprises 14 residues. V lost 5 bases, J lost 5 bases, and 4 bases stayed unmatched. Germline V gene sequence: CDR1 SGHRS, CDR2 YFSETQ. The CDR3 DNA reads TGCGCCAGCAGAGGACTAGCGGCCGACAATGAGCAGTTCTTC. This codes for CASRGLAADNEQFF.

CDR3 amino acids: CARGPLRDRGTDTQYF. CDR3 DNA: TGTGCCAGGGGGCCTCTCCGGGACAGGGGCACAGATACGCAGTATTTT. The chain couples TRBV19 to TRBJ2-3, with 9 bases that match TRBD1. J lost 1 base, V lost 9 bases, and 11 bases had no gene match. There are 16 residues in the CDR3. Germline loops: CDR1 LNHDA, CDR2 SQIVND (reference sequence).

The rearrangement uses TRBV9 and TRBJ1-2; D possibly corresponds to TRBD1 (5 bases). This CDR3 contains 14 residues. Per germline, CDR1 SGDLS and CDR2 YYNGEE. V was trimmed by 2 bases and J by 5 bases, leaving 13 bases between them. The CDR3 is CASSVSGREYGYTF. For the CDR3, the DNA is TGTGCCAGCAGCGTTAGCGGCAGGGAATATGGCTACACCTTC.

The V call is TRBV7-9, the J call TRBJ1-1, with D hard to call. CDR3 length: 13 amino acids. The germline gives CDR1 SEHNR, CDR2 FQNEAQ (reference sequence). V lost 1 base, J lost 1 base, and 4 bases lay in between. For the CDR3, the DNA is TGTGCCAGCAGCTTAGAACAGAACACTGAAGCTTTCTTT. Protein sequence: CASSLEQNTEAFF.

This clone was found a few times. This chain connects TRBV19 to TRBJ1-2; D might be TRBD1 (5 bases). The CDR3 runs to 14 residues. V gave up 5 bases and J gave up 1 base, with 11 bases separating them. CDR1 LNHDA and CDR2 SQIVND come from the germline V gene (reference sequence). CDR3 sequence reads: CASSLLRGNYGYTF. In DNA form, the CDR3 reads TGTGCCAGTAGTCTGCTAAGGGGTAACTATGGCTACACCTTC.

V is TRBV7-9 and J is TRBJ1-1; D is perhaps TRBD1 (5 bases). The V gene's germline CDR1 is SEHNR and CDR2 FQNEAQ (reference sequence). This CDR3 comprises 15 residues. V lost 0 bases, J lost 4 bases, and 12 bases lay in between. The CDR3 sequence is CASSLAGTSGTEAFF. The CDR3 region has the DNA TGTGCCAGCAGCTTAGCAGGGACTAGCGGCACTGAAGCTTTCTTT.

This clone was found once. J is TRBJ1-1 and V is TRBV3-1 (or the pseudogene TRBV3-2); D is unclear. The germline gives CDR1 LGHDT, CDR2 YNNKEL (reference sequence). Trimming stripped 1 base from V and 1 base from J, with 10 bases between. The CDR3 is made up of 15 amino acids. CDR3 nucleotide sequence: TGTGCCAGCAGCCAAGTCCTAGGTGGGAACACTGAAGCTTTCTTT. Its translation: CASSQVLGGNTEAFF.

This chain joins TRBV5-1 and TRBJ1-6; maybe TRBD1 (5 bases). CDR1 SGHRS and CDR2 YFSETQ come from the germline V gene. V dropped 4 bases and J dropped 6 bases, with 14 bases sitting between them. The CDR3 sequence is 15 residues long. DNA for the CDR3: TGCGCCAGCAGCAGGACGGCGGGGGGTAATTCACCCCTCCACTTT. Encoded protein: CASSRTAGGNSPLHF.

V usage is TRBV9 and J usage is TRBJ1-2; D is uncertain. The CDR3 totals 14 residues. Germline V gives CDR1 SGDLS, CDR2 YYNGEE. The V end lost 0 bases, the J end lost 10 bases, and 16 bases lay between the germline ends. CDR3 coding DNA: TGTGCCAGCAGCGTAGCTACACAGATACCAGTCTACACCTTC. Its protein product is CASSVATQIPVYTF.

This chain connects TRBV6-1 to TRBJ1-6; 10 bases map to TRBD1. Germline trimming cut 3 bases from V and 7 bases from J; bases unmatched to any gene: 3. CDR3 length: 15 residues. The germline V gene has CDR1 MNHNS and CDR2 SASEGT. DNA of the CDR3: TGTGCCAGCAGTGATGAGACAGGGGGCAATTCACCCCTCCACTTT. Translating it yields CASSDETGGNSPLHF.

There are a few counts of this clone. The chain recombines TRBV5-1 with TRBJ1-2; D is unresolved. CDR1 and CDR2 (germline): SGHRS, YFSETQ. V lost 4 bases and J 4 bases, leaving 14 bases between the germline ends. The length of the CDR3 is 14 residues. CDR3 sequence: CASSPRELGYGYTF. DNA of the CDR3: TGCGCCAGCAGCCCGCGGGAGCTGGGCTATGGCTACACCTTC.

This sequence joins TRBV2 and TRBJ2-7; D is perhaps TRBD2 (5 bases). This CDR3 contains 13 residues. V gave up 4 bases and J gave up 3 bases, with 10 bases separating them. The germline V gene encodes CDR1 SNHLY and CDR2 FYNNEI. The CDR3 DNA sequence: TGTGCCAGCAGTGCCCAGCGGAACTACGAGCAGTACTTC. Protein product: CASSAQRNYEQYF.

This chain uses TRBV9 with TRBJ1-5; no clear D. The V gene's germline CDR1 is SGDLS and CDR2 YYNGEE. V gave up 4 bases and J gave up 2 bases, with 7 bases separating them. This CDR3 has 13 residues. As DNA, the CDR3 is TGTGCCAGCAGCCCTTTCGGCAATCAGCCCCAGCATTTT. The encoded protein is CASSPFGNQPQHF.

The rearrangement links TRBV6-1 to TRBJ2-7; 12 bases agree with TRBD2. The CDR3 has 16 amino acids. Germline lookup yields CDR1 MNHNS and CDR2 SASEGT. J gave up 6 bases and V 4 bases, and 10 bases lay outside the gene matches. The CDR3 DNA is TGTGCCAGCAGTGTCTCTAGCGGGAGGGCCTATTTCGAGCAGTACTTC. It translates to CASSVSSGRAYFEQYF.

The count of this clone is one. At one of its ends the junction is not consistent with the germline gene, which may arise from a read error. The CDR3 DNA sequence: TGTGCCATCGGTGAGAGGGAGGGGCCTGGAAACACCATATATTTT. This translates into CAIGEREGPGNTIYF. This rearrangement joins TRBV10-3 to TRBJ1-3; tentative D call: TRBD1 (5 bases). CDR3 length: 15 residues. Germline CDR1 ENHRY, CDR2 SYGVKD.

V usage is TRBV3-1 (or the pseudogene TRBV3-2) and J usage is TRBJ2-1; tentative D call: TRBD2 (6 bases). Deletions cut 6 bases from V and 9 bases from J, with 18 bases between. Germline V gene sequence: CDR1 LGHDT, CDR2 YNNKEL (reference sequence). This CDR3 is 14 amino acids long. The CDR3 DNA is TGTGCCAGCAGTATAGCGGACCTACAGGTTGAGCAGTTCTTC. This gives the protein CASSIADLQVEQFF.